This T cell receptor (beta chain) emerged from a study of blood T cell repertoires in COVID-19. Overall study context: COVID-19 samples, acute and convalescent, were from the United States, Italy and Spain.

The method was immunoSEQ multiplex PCR; TCRdb's version includes in-frame clones alone and lacks a portion of them. This sample has 70,000 to 80,000 clones; more than 80% occur once, and the top ten carry 12%. The trim removed 4 bases at V and 4 bases at J, leaving 5 bases unmatched. CDR3 length: 13 residues. Germline V gene sequence: CDR1 SGHTS, CDR2 YDEGEE. This clone was detected only once. This TCR derives from a human donor in a cohort sampled during active COVID-19. Material for sequencing was peripheral blood. The chain couples TRBV5-8 to TRBJ2-7, with 7 bases aligning to TRBD1. For the CDR3, the DNA is TGTGCCAGCAGCCGGGACAGCGGTTACGAGCAGTACTTC. The encoded protein is CASSRDSGYEQYF.